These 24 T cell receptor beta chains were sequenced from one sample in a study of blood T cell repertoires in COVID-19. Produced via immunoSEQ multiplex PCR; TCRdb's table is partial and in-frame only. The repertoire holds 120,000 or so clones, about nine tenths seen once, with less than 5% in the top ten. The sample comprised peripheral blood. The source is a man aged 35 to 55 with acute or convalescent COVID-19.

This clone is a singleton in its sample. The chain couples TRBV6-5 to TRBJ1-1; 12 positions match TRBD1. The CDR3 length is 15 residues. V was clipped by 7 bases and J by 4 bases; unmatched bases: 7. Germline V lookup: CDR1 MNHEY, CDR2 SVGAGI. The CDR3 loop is CASNRDRGLVTEAFF. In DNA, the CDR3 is TGTGCCAGCAACCGGGACAGGGGGCTGGTCACTGAAGCTTTCTTT.

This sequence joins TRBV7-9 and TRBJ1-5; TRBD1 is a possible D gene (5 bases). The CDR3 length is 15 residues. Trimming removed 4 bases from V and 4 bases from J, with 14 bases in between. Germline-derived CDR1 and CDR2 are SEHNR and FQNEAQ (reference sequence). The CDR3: CASSSQGSWNQPQHF. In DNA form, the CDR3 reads TGTGCCAGCAGCTCGCAGGGTTCGTGGAATCAGCCCCAGCATTTT.

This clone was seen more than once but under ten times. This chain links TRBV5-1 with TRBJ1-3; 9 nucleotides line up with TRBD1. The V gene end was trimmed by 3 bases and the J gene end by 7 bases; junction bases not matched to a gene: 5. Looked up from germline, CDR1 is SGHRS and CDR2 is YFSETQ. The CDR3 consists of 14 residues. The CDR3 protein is CASSSSQGANTIYF. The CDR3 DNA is TGCGCCAGCAGCTCCTCACAGGGGGCGAACACCATATATTTT. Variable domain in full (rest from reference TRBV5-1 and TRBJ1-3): KAGVTQTPRYLIKTRGQQVTLSCSPISGHRSVSWYQQTPGQGLQFLFEYFSETQRNKGNFPGRFSGRQFSNSRSEMNVSTLELGDSALYLCASSSSQGANTIYFGEGSWLTVV.

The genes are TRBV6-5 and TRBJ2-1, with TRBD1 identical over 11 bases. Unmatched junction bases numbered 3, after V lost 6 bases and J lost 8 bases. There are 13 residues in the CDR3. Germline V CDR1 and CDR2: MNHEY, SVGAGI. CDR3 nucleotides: TGTGCCAGCAGGGACAGGGGGCAGTATGAGCAGTTCTTC. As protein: CASRDRGQYEQFF.

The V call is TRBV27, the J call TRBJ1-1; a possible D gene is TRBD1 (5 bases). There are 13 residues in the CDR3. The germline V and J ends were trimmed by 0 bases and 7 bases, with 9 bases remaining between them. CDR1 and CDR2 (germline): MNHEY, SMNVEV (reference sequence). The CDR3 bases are TGTGCCAGCAGTTTATCGGGGGGAGGTGAAGCTTTCTTT. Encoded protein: CASSLSGGGEAFF.

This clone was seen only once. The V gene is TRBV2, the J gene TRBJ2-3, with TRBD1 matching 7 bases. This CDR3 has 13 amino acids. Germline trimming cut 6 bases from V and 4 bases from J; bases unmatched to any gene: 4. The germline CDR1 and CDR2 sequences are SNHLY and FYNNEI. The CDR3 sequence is CASSTGQADTQYF. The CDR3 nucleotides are TGTGCCAGCAGCACCGGACAGGCAGATACGCAGTATTTT.

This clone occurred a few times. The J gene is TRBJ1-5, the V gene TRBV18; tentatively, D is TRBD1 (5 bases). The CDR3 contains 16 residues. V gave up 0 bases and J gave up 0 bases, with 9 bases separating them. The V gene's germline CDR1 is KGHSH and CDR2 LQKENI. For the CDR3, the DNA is TGTGCCAGCTCACCACCGGGGGGTTATAGCAATCAGCCCCAGCATTTT. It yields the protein CASSPPGGYSNQPQHF.

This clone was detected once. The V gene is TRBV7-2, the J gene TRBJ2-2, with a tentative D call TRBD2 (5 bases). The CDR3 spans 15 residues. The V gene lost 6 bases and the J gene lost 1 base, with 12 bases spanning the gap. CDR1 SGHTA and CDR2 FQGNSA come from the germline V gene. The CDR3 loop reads CASRFNGVNTGELFF. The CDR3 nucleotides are TGTGCCAGCAGATTCAACGGGGTGAACACCGGGGAGCTGTTTTTT. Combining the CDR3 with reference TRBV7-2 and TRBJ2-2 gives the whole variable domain GAGVSQSPSNKVTEKGKDVELRCDPISGHTALYWYRQSLGQGLEFLIYFQGNSAPDKSGLPSDRFSAERTGGSVSTLTIQRTQQEDSAVYLCASRFNGVNTGELFFGEGSRLTVL.

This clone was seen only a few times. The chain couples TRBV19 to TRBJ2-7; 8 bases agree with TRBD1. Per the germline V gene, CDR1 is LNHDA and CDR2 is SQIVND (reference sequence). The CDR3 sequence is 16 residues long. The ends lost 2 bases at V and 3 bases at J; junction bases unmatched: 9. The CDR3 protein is CASSIFPGGQGYEQYF. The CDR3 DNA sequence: TGTGCCAGTAGTATATTCCCAGGAGGACAGGGCTACGAGCAGTACTTC.

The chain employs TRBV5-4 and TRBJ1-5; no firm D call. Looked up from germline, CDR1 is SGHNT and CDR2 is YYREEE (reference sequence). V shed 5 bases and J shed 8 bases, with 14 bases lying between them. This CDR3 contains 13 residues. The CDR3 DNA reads TGTGCCAGCAGTTTACAGCCGGATGAGCCCCAGCATTTT. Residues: CASSLQPDEPQHF.

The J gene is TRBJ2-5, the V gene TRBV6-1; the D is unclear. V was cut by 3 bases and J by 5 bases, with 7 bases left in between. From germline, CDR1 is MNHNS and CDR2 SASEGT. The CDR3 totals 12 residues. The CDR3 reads CASSEAAETQYF. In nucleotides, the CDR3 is TGTGCCAGCAGTGAGGCGGCGGAGACCCAGTACTTC.

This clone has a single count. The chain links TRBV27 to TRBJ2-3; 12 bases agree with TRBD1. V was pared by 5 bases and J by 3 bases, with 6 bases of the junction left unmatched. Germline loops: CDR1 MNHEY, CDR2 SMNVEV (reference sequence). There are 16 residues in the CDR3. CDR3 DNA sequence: TGTGCCAGCAGTAAGGGACAGGGGGCTCGTACAGATACGCAGTATTTT. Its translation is CASSKGQGARTDTQYF.

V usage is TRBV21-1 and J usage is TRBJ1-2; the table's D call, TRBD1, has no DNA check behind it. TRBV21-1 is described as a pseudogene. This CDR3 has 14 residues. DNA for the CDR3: TGTGCCAGCAGCAAGACAGCGATGCACTATGGCTACACCTTC. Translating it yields CASSKTAMHYGYTF.

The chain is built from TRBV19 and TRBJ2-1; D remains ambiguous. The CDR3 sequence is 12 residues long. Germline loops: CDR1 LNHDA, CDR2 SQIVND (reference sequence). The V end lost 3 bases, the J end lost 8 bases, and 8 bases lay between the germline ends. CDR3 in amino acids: CASSIRMDEQFF. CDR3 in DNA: TGTGCCAGTAGTATTAGAATGGATGAGCAGTTCTTC.

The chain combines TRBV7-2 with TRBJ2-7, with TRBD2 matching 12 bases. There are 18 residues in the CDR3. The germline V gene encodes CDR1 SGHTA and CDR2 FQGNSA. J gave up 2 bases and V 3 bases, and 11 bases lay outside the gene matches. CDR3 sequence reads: CASSLQTSGGNIPYEQYF. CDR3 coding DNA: TGTGCCAGCAGCTTGCAAACTAGCGGGGGGAACATTCCCTACGAGCAGTACTTC. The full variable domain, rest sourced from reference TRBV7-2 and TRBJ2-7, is GAGVSQSPSNKVTEKGKDVELRCDPISGHTALYWYRQSLGQGLEFLIYFQGNSAPDKSGLPSDRFSAERTGGSVSTLTIQRTQQEDSAVYLCASSLQTSGGNIPYEQYFGPGTRLTVT.

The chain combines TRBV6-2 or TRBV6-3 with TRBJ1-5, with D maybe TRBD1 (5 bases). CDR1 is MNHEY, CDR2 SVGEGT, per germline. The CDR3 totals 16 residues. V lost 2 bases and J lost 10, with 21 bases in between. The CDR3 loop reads CASSYGGNTGRGPQHF. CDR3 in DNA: TGTGCCAGCAGTTACGGGGGAAACACGGGGCGGGGTCCCCAGCATTTT.

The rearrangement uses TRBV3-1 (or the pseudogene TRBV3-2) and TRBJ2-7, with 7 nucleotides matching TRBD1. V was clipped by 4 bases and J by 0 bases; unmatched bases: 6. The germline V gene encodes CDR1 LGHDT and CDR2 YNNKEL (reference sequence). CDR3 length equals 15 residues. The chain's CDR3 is CASSPTGAPSYEQYF. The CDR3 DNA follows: TGTGCCAGCAGCCCCACAGGGGCCCCCTCCTACGAGCAGTACTTC.

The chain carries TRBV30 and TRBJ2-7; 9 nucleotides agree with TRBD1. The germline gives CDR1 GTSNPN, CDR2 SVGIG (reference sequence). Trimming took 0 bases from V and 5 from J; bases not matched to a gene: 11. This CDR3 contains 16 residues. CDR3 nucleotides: TGTGCCTGGAGTGTGAGGACAGGGGTTGGTGGGGACGAGCAGTACTTC. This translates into CAWSVRTGVGGDEQYF.

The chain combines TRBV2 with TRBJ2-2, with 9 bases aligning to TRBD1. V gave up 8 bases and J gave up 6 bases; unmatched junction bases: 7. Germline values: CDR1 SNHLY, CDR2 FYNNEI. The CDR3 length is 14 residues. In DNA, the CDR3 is TGTGCCAGCGGGGAAGACAGGGGGGCCGGGGAGCTGTTTTTT. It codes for CASGEDRGAGELFF.

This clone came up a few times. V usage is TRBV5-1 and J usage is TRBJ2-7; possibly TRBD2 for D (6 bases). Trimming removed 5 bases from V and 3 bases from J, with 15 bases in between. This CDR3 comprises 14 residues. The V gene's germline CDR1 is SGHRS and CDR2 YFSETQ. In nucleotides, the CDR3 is TGCGCCAGCAGTTCCGGGACGGACTACTACGAGCAGTACTTC. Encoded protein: CASSSGTDYYEQYF. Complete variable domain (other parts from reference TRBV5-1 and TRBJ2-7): KAGVTQTPRYLIKTRGQQVTLSCSPISGHRSVSWYQQTPGQGLQFLFEYFSETQRNKGNFPGRFSGRQFSNSRSEMNVSTLELGDSALYLCASSSGTDYYEQYFGPGTRLTVT.

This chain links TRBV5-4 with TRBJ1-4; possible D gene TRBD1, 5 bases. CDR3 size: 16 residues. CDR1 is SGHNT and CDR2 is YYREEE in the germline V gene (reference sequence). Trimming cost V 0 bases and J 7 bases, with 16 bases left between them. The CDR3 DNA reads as TGTGCCAGCAGCTTGGGGGGCCAGCCCAGAGGTGAAAAACTGTTTTTT. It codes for CASSLGGQPRGEKLFF.

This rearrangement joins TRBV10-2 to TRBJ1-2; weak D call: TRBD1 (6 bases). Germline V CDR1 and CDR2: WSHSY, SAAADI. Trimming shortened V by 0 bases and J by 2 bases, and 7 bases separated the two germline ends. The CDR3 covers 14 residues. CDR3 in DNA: TGCGCCAGCAGTGAGTCGGACAGCAACTATGGCTACACCTTC. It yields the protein CASSESDSNYGYTF.

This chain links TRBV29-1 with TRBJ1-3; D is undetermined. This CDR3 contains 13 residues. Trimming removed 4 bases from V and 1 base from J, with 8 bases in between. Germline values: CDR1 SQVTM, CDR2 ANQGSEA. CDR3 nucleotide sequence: TGCAGCGTTGTGGAGGGTTCTGGAAACACCATATATTTT. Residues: CSVVEGSGNTIYF.

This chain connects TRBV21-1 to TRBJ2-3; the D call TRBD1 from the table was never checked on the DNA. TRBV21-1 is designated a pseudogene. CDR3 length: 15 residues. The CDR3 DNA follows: TGTGCCAGCAGCAAAGGTACAGGTTGCACAGATACGCAGTATTTT. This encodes CASSKGTGCTDTQYF.